Below, 5 T cell receptor beta chains from the same sample are listed, as sequenced in a study of blood T cells in healthy people across ages. Together with a sample-barcoded 5' primer, a J-beta primer mix was included in a second PCR lasting roughly 6 to 12 cycles. TCRdb re-called the 5' RACE reads through MiXCR, storing one row per CDR3 protein. In the table there are roughly 2 million distinct CDR3 sequences, 49% of which are singletons. The material sequenced was blood. The receptor set was obtained from a woman in her thirties or forties in good health.

The chain joins TRBV25-1 to TRBJ2-5; perhaps TRBD2 as D (6 bases). This CDR3 has 12 amino acids. Germline V gives CDR1 MGHDK, CDR2 SYGVNS. Between the trimmed V and J ends, which lost 9 bases and 11 bases, there was a span of 19 bases. The CDR3 region is CASIGGDLEQYF. The DNA of the CDR3 is TGTGCCAGTATAGGAGGGGACCTGGAGCAGTACTTC. The whole variable domain, filled in from reference TRBV25-1 and TRBJ2-5, reads EADIYQTPRYLVIGTGKKITLECSQTMGHDKMYWYQQDPGMELHLIHYSYGVNSTEKGDLSSESTVSRIRTEHFPLTLESARPSHTSQYLCASIGGDLEQYFGPGTRLLVL.

This clonotype came up a few times. The gene calls are TRBV6-2 or TRBV6-3 and TRBJ1-2; D not resolved. V was trimmed by 0 bases and J by 6 bases, leaving 14 bases between them. The V gene's germline CDR1 is MNHEY and CDR2 SVGEGT. This CDR3 is 15 amino acids long. The CDR3 nucleotides are TGTGCCAGCAGTTACTCCCGGCTACCACCAAATGGCTACACCTTC. It encodes CASSYSRLPPNGYTF.

In this sample, this clonotype turned up a few times. V and J are TRBV15 and TRBJ2-7; D may be TRBD1 (5 bases). The CDR3 covers 14 residues. CDR1 LNHNV and CDR2 YYDKDF come from the germline V gene (reference sequence). The V end lost 5 bases, the J end lost 5 bases, and 16 bases lay between the germline ends. CDR3 nucleotide sequence: TGTGCCACCAGCCCTGGGGCCCTTCAGGACGAGCAGTACTTC. Its protein product is CATSPGALQDEQYF.

In its sample, this clonotype was seen a few times. The chain recombines TRBV20-1 with TRBJ1-2; 9 bases map to TRBD1. The CDR3 extends over 12 amino acids. Trimming removed 4 bases from V and 12 bases from J; junction bases left unmatched: 9. Looked up from germline, CDR1 is DFQATT and CDR2 is SNEGSKA (reference sequence). The CDR3 DNA follows: TGCAGTGCTACGCTACAGGGGGCGAGCGACACCTTC. Its protein is CSATLQGASDTF.

This clonotype was recorded once. The V gene is TRBV6-6, the J gene TRBJ2-7; D not resolved. The CDR3 sequence is 11 residues long. Germline V gene sequence: CDR1 MNHNY, CDR2 SVGAGI (reference sequence). V dropped 7 bases and J dropped 5 bases, with 9 bases sitting between them. The CDR3 DNA reads as TGTGCCAGCAAGCAGTACCACGAGCAGTACTTC. This sequence encodes CASKQYHEQYF.